This T cell receptor (beta chain) came from a study of T cell responses to AZD1222 COVID-19 vaccine. TCRdb's copy holds only in-frame clones and misses some; the assay was immunoSEQ multiplex PCR. The table shows about 180,000 clones, with roughly 88% occurring only once. Regarding the study as a whole: Once two AZD1222 doses were given, Spike-specific TCR breadth and depth went up. Possibly, clonal diversity was underestimated; donors were largely white British and included more females.

The V gene end was trimmed by 6 bases and the J gene end by 4 bases; junction bases not matched to a gene: 5. Germline V gene data show CDR1 as SNHLY and CDR2 as FYNNEI. The CDR3 has 14 residues. Regarding this clone: The antigen remains undetermined.

The clonotype was recovered from an adult in good health. The V gene is TRBV2, the J gene TRBJ1-5; 8 bases line up with TRBD1. Sample: peripheral blood, taken on day 0 of AZD1222 vaccination. The CDR3, as DNA: TGTGCCAGCAGCGATGGGACAGGAAATCAGCCCCAGCATTTT. This codes for CASSDGTGNQPQHF.